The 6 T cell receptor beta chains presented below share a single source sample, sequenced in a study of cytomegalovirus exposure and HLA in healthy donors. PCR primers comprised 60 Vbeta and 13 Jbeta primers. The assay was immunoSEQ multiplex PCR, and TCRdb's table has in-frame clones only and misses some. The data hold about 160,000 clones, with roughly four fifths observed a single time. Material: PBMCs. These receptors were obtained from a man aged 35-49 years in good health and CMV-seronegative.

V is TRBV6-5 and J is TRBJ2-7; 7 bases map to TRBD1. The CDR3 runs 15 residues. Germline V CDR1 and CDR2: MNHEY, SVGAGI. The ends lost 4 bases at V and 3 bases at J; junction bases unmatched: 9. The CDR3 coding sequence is TGTGCCAGCAGTTCGACCGGGACAGCTAACTACGAGCAGTACTTC. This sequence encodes CASSSTGTANYEQYF.

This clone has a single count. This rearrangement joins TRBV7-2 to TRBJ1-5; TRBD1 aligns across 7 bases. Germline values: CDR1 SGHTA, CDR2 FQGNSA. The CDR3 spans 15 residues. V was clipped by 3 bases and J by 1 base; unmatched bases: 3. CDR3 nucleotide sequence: TGTGCCAGCAGCTTGACACAGGGGAGCAATCAGCCCCAGCATTTT. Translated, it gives CASSLTQGSNQPQHF.

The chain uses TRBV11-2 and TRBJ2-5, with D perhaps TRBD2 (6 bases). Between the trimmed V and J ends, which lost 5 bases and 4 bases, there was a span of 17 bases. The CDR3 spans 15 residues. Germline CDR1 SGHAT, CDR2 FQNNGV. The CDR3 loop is CASSTTGDLRETQYF. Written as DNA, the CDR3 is TGTGCCAGCAGCACGACGGGAGATCTGCGAGAGACCCAGTACTTC.

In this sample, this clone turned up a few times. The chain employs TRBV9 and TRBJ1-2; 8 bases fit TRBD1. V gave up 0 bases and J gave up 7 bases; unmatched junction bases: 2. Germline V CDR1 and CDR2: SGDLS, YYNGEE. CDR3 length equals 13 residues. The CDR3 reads CASSVGQGAGYTF. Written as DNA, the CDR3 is TGTGCCAGCAGCGTAGGGCAGGGGGCTGGCTACACCTTC.

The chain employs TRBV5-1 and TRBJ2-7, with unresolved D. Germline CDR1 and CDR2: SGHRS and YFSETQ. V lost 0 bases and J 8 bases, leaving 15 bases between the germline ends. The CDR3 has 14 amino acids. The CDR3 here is CASSLVRSPIKQYF. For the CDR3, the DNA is TGCGCCAGCAGCTTGGTCCGCAGTCCGATCAAGCAGTACTTC.

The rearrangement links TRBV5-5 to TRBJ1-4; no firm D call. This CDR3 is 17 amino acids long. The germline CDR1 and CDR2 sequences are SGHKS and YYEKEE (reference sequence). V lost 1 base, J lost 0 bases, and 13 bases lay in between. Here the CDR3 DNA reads TGTGCCAGCAGCTTGTGGGCAGCTTTTGCAACTAATGAAAAACTGTTTTTT. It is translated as CASSLWAAFATNEKLFF.